This T cell receptor (beta chain) was obtained from a study of CD8 T cells in ankylosing spondylitis. This clonotype showed up many times. The CDR3 is made up of 14 amino acids. Germline CDR1 reads SGHTA; CDR2 reads FQGNSA. Trimming shortened V by 5 bases and J by 0 bases, and 5 bases separated the two germline ends. Via MiXCR, TCRdb re-called the 5' RACE reads, giving one row per CDR3 protein. The sample yields nearly 25,000 distinct CDR3 sequences, less than 20% seen once. The chain employs TRBV7-2 and TRBJ1-6; D uncertain. Sequenced input: blood. The sequence was collected from a male donor with ankylosing spondylitis or in good health (not recorded which). In nucleotides, the CDR3 is TGTGCCAGCAGCCGCAGCTCCTATAATTCACCCCTCCACTTT. Encoded protein: CASSRSSYNSPLHF.